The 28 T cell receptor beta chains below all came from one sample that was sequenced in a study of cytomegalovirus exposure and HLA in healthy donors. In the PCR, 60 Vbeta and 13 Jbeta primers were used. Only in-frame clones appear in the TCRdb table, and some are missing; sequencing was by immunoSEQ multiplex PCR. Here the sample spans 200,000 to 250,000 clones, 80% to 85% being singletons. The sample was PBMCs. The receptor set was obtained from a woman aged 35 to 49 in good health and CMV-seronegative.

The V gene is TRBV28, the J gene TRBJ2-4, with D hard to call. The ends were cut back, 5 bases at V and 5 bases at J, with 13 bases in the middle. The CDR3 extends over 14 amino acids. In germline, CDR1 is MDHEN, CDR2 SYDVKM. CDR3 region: CASSLNVAQNIQYF. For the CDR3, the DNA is TGTGCCAGCAGTCTGAATGTGGCCCAAAACATTCAGTACTTC.

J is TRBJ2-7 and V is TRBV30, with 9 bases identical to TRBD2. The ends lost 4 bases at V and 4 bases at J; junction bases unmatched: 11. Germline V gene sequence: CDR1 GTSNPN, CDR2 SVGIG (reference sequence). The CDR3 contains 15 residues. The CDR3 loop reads CAWIIPGTSRYEQYF. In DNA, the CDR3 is TGTGCCTGGATTATCCCCGGGACTAGCAGATACGAGCAGTACTTC.

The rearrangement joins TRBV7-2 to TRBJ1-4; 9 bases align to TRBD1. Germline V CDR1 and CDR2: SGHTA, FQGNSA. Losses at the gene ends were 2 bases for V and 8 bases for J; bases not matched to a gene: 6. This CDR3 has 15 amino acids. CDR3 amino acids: CASSLMGTGNEKLFF. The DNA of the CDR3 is TGTGCCAGCAGCTTAATGGGGACAGGGAACGAAAAACTGTTTTTT.

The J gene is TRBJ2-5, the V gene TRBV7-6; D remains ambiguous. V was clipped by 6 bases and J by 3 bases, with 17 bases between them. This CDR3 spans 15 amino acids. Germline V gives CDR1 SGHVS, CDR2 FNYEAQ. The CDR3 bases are TGTGCCAGCAGAGACAAGTATGTCCTCGAAGAGACCCAGTACTTC. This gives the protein CASRDKYVLEETQYF.

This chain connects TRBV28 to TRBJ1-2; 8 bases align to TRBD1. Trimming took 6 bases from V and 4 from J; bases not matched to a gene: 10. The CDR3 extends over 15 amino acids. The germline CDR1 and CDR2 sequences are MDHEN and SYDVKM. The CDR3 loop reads CASRGQGLHGYGYTF. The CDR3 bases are TGTGCCAGCAGAGGACAGGGCTTACACGGCTATGGCTACACCTTC.

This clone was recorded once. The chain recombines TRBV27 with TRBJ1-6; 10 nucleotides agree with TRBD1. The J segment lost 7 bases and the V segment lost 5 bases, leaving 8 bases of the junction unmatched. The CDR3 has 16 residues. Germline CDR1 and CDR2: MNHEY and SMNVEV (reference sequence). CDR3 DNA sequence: TGTGCCAGCAGTCCCCGAAGGACAGGGGGGAATTCACCCCTCCACTTT. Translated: CASSPRRTGGNSPLHF.

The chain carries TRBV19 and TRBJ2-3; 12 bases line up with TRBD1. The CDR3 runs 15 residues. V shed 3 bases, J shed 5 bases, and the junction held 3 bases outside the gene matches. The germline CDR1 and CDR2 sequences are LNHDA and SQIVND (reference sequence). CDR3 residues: CASSIWDRGLDTQYF. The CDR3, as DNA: TGTGCCAGTAGTATCTGGGACAGGGGGCTAGATACGCAGTATTTT.

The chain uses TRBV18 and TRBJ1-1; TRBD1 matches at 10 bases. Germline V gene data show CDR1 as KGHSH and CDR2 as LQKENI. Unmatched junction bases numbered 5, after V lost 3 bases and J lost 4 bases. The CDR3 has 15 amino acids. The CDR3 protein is CASSPWDRGGTEAFF. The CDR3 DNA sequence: TGTGCCAGCTCACCCTGGGACAGGGGAGGCACTGAAGCTTTCTTT. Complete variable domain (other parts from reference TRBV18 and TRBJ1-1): NAGVMQNPRHLVRRRGQEARLRCSPMKGHSHVYWYRQLPEEGLKFMVYLQKENIIDESGMPKERFSAEFPKEGPSILRIQQVVRGDSAAYFCASSPWDRGGTEAFFGQGTRLTVV.

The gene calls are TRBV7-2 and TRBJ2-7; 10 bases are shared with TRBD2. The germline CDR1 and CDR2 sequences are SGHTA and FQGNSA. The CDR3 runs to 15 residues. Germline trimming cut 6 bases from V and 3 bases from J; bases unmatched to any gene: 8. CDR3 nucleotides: TGTGCCAGCAGACCAGCCCTAGCGGGAGTCTACGAGCAGTACTTC. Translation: CASRPALAGVYEQYF. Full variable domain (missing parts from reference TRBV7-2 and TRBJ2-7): GAGVSQSPSNKVTEKGKDVELRCDPISGHTALYWYRQSLGQGLEFLIYFQGNSAPDKSGLPSDRFSAERTGGSVSTLTIQRTQQEDSAVYLCASRPALAGVYEQYFGPGTRLTVT.

CDR3 in amino acids: CASSVAAGGNIQYF. CDR3 DNA sequence: TGTGCCAGCAGCGTAGCCGCGGGAGGGAACATTCAGTACTTC. J is TRBJ2-4 and V is TRBV9; 9 bases agree with TRBD2. The CDR3 loop spans 14 amino acids. CDR1 is SGDLS and CDR2 is YYNGEE in the germline V gene. After removal of 0 bases from V and 7 bases from J, the junction contained 2 bases not matched to a gene.

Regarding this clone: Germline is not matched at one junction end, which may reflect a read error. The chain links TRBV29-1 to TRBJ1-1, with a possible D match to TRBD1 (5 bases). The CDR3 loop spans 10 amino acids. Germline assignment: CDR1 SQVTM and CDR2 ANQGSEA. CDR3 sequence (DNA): TGCAGCGTACGACAGAGGCTATGGAGCTTT. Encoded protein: CSVRQRLWSF.

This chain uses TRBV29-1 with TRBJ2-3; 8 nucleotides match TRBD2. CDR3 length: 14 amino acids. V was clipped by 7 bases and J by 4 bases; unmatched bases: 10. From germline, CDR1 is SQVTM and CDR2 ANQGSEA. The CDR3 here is CSAPASGSSDTQYF. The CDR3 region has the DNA TGCAGCGCCCCTGCAAGCGGGAGCTCAGATACGCAGTATTTT.

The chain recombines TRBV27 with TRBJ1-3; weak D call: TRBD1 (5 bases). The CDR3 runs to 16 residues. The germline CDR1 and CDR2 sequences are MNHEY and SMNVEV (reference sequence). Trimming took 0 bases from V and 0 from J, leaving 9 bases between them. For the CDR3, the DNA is TGTGCCAGCAGTTTATCTGGGGGGGGCTCTGGAAACACCATATATTTT. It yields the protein CASSLSGGGSGNTIYF.

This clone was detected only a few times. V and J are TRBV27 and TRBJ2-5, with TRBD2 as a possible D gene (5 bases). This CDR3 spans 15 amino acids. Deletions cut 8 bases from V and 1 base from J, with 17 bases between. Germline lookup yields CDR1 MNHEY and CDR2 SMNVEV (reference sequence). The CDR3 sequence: CASAWTPEIQETQYF. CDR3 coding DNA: TGTGCCAGCGCATGGACTCCTGAAATCCAAGAGACCCAGTACTTC.

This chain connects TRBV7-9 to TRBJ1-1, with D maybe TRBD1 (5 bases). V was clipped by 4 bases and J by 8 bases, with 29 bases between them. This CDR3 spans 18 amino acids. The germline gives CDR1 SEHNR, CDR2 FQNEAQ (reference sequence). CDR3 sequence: CASSSSTLPGGGSAEAFF. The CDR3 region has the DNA TGTGCCAGCAGCTCATCGACACTCCCCGGGGGAGGCTCAGCAGAAGCTTTCTTT. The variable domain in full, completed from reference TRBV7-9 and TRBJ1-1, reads DTGVSQNPRHKITKRGQNVTFRCDPISEHNRLYWYRQTLGQGPEFLTYFQNEAQLEKSRLLSDRFSAERPKGSFSTLEIQRTEQGDSAMYLCASSSSTLPGGGSAEAFFGQGTRLTVV.

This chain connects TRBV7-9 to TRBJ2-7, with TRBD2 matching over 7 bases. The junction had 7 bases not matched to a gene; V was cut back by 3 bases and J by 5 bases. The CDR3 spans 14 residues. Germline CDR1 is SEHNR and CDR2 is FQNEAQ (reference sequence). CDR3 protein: CASSLGGGVDEQYF. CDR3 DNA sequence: TGTGCCAGCAGCTTGGGCGGGGGAGTGGACGAGCAGTACTTC.

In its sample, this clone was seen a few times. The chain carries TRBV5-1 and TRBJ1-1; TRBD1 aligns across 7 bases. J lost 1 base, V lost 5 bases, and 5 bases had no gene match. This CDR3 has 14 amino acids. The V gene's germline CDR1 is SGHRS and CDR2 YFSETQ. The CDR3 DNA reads TGCGCCAGCAGACCCAACAGGGGGAACACTGAAGCTTTCTTT. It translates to CASRPNRGNTEAFF.

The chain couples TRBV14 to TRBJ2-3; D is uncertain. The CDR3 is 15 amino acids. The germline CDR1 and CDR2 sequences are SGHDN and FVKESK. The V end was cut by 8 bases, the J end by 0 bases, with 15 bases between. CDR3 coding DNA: TGTGCCAGCGGAAGCACGACAACTAGCACAGATACGCAGTATTTT. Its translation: CASGSTTTSTDTQYF.

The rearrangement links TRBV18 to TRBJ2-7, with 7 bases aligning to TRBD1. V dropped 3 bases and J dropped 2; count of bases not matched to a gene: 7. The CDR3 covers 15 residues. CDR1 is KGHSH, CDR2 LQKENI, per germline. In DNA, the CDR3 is TGTGCCAGCTCACCGGTCGGGCAGGGGGCCTACGAGCAGTACTTC. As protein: CASSPVGQGAYEQYF. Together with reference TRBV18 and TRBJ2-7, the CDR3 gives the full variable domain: NAGVMQNPRHLVRRRGQEARLRCSPMKGHSHVYWYRQLPEEGLKFMVYLQKENIIDESGMPKERFSAEFPKEGPSILRIQQVVRGDSAAYFCASSPVGQGAYEQYFGPGTRLTVT.

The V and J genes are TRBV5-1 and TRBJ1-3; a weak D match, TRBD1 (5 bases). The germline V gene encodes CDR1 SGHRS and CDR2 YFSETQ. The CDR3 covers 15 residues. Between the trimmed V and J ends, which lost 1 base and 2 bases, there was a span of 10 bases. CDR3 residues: CASSLWGEAGNTIYF. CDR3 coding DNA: TGCGCCAGCAGCTTGTGGGGGGAAGCTGGAAACACCATATATTTT.

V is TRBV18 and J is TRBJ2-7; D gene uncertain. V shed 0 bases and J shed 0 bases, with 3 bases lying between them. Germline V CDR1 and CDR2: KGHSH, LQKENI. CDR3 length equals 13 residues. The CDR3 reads CASSPPSSYEQYF. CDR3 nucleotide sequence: TGTGCCAGCTCACCACCGAGCTCCTACGAGCAGTACTTC. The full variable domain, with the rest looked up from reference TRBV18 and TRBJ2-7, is NAGVMQNPRHLVRRRGQEARLRCSPMKGHSHVYWYRQLPEEGLKFMVYLQKENIIDESGMPKERFSAEFPKEGPSILRIQQVVRGDSAAYFCASSPPSSYEQYFGPGTRLTVT.

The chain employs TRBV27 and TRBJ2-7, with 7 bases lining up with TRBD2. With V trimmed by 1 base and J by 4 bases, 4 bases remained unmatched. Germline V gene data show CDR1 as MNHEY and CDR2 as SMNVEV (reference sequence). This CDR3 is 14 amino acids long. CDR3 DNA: TGTGCCAGCAGTTTATACGGGGGAGGGTACGAGCAGTACTTC. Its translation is CASSLYGGGYEQYF.

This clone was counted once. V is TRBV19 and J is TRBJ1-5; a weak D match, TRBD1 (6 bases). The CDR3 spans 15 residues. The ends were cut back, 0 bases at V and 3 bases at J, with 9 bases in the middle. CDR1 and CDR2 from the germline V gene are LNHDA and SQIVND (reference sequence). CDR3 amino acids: CASSIEGGDNQPQHF. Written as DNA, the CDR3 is TGTGCCAGTAGTATAGAAGGGGGGGACAATCAGCCCCAGCATTTT.

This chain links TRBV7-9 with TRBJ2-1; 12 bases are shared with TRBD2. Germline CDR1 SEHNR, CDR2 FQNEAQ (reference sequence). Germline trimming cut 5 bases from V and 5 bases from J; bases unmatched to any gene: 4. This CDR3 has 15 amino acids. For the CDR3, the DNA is TGTGCCAGCAGCCCTGGACTAGCGGGAAACAATGAGCAGTTCTTC. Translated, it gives CASSPGLAGNNEQFF.

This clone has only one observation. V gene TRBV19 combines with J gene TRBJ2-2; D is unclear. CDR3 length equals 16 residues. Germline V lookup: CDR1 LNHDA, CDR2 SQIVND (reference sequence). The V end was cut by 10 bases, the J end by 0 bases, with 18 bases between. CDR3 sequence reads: CATTREATSNTGELFF. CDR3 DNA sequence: TGTGCCACTACCAGAGAGGCCACATCGAACACCGGGGAGCTGTTTTTT.

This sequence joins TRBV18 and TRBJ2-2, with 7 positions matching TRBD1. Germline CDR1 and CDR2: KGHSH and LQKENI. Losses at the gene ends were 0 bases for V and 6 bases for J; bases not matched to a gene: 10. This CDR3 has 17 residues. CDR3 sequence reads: CASSPPSWDRRAGELFF. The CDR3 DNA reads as TGTGCCAGCTCACCACCGTCATGGGACAGACGGGCCGGGGAGCTGTTTTTT.

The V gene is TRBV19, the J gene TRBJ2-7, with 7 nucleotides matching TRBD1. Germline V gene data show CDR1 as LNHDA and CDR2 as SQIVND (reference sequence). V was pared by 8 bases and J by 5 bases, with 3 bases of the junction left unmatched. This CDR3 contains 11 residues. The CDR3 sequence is CASRTGDEQYF. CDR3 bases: TGTGCCAGTCGAACAGGGGACGAGCAGTACTTC.

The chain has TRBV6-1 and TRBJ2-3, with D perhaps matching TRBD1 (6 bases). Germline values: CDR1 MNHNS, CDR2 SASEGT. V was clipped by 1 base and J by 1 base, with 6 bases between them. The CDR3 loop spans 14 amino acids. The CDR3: CASSEEGGTDTQYF. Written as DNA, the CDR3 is TGTGCCAGCAGTGAAGAGGGGGGCACAGATACGCAGTATTTT.